This T cell receptor beta chain stems from a study of T cell responses to AZD1222 COVID-19 vaccine. Repertoires were generated with immunoSEQ multiplex PCR, while TCRdb's copy carries only in-frame clones and drops some. The sample shows 150,000 to 200,000 clones, 90% of them seen only once. Study-wide results and limits: Donor demographics were predominantly white British with a female majority; clonal diversity may be underestimated.

Recipients boosted at about 4 weeks or about 12 weeks are pooled. In the case of this clone: Its matching antigen is unknown.

Germline V gene lookup returns CDR1 MNHEY and CDR2 SVGAGI. The V and J ends lost 2 bases and 5 bases respectively, with 12 bases between them. The CDR3 covers 14 residues. Sample: peripheral blood, taken 28 days after the second AZD1222 dose. This receptor was identified in an adult who received the AZD1222 COVID-19 vaccine. The V and J genes are TRBV6-5 and TRBJ1-1, with D uncertain. The DNA of the CDR3 is TGTGCCAGCAGTTACCTAGGAGACAAGACTGAAGCTTTCTTT. Translated: CASSYLGDKTEAFF.